The next 22 T cell receptor beta chains were all read from a single sample in a study of control samples from healthy donors and cancer patients. TCRdb's table, derived via immunoSEQ multiplex PCR, lists solely in-frame clones and lacks some. The table records about 73,000 clones, roughly 94% of them present only once. Sample: blood. Receptors were obtained from a woman between 40 and 50 years old in good health.

This chain uses TRBV7-9 with TRBJ1-2, with TRBD1 identical over 9 bases. CDR3 length: 17 amino acids. After removal of 4 bases from V and 4 bases from J, the junction contained 13 bases not matched to a gene. From germline, CDR1 is SEHNR and CDR2 FQNEAQ (reference sequence). The CDR3 DNA is TGTGCCAGCAGCTCAACAGGGGGCGAAGTTTTAGGCTATGGCTACACCTTC. Residues: CASSSTGGEVLGYGYTF.

The gene calls are TRBV5-6 and TRBJ1-1, with 7 bases matching TRBD1. This CDR3 comprises 14 residues. Per germline, CDR1 SGHDT and CDR2 YYEEEE. The junction had 5 bases not matched to a gene; V was cut back by 4 bases and J by 2 bases. The CDR3 DNA reads as TGTGCCAGCAGCGCCGGGACAGTTAACACTGAAGCTTTCTTT. It translates to CASSAGTVNTEAFF.

The rearrangement uses TRBV19 and TRBJ1-5, with D perhaps matching TRBD1 (5 bases). This CDR3 has 15 residues. With 6 bases removed from V and 2 bases from J, the gap between germline ends came to 14 bases. Germline CDR1 is LNHDA and CDR2 is SQIVND (reference sequence). The CDR3 DNA reads as TGTGCCAGTAGCTACGACAGCACCGGCAATCAGCCCCAGCATTTT. This codes for CASSYDSTGNQPQHF.

The V gene is TRBV4-3, the J gene TRBJ1-2; D call uncertain. Germline CDR1 reads LGHNA; CDR2 reads YSLEER. The V gene lost 0 bases and the J gene lost 3 bases, with 8 bases spanning the gap. CDR3 length: 14 residues. Here the CDR3 DNA reads TGCGCCAGCAGCCAAGATCGCGGATACTATGGCTACACCTTC. Protein product: CASSQDRGYYGYTF.

This chain links TRBV7-8 with TRBJ2-7; D remains unclear. This CDR3 contains 12 residues. Germline loops: CDR1 SGHVS, CDR2 FQNEAQ. Trimming shortened V by 3 bases and J by 4 bases, and 7 bases separated the two germline ends. Here the CDR3 reads CASSFSEYEQYF. In nucleotides, the CDR3 is TGTGCCAGCAGCTTTTCCGAGTACGAGCAGTACTTC.

This clone was found a few times. For the CDR3, the DNA is TGTGCCAGCAGCGCAAGGACAGGGGCGGGGAGTGAAAAACTGTTTTTT. Residues: CASSARTGAGSEKLFF. V and J are TRBV9 and TRBJ1-4; 9 nucleotides match TRBD1. CDR1 is SGDLS and CDR2 is YYNGEE in the germline V gene. After removal of 3 bases from V and 7 bases from J, the junction contained 10 bases not matched to a gene. The CDR3 contains 16 residues.

CDR3 sequence (DNA): TGCAGTGCTAGTCCCGGTACATATGGCTACACCTTC. It yields the protein CSASPGTYGYTF. The gene calls are TRBV20-1 and TRBJ1-2; D uncertain. CDR3 size: 12 residues. Trimming took 3 bases from V and 5 from J, leaving 10 bases between them. Germline assignment: CDR1 DFQATT and CDR2 SNEGSKA (reference sequence).

The V call is TRBV12-1, the J call TRBJ2-5; the table's D call, TRBD2, has no DNA check behind it. TRBV12-1 is listed as a pseudogene. This CDR3 contains 16 residues. This CDR3 is CASSFLEATRSETQYF. In DNA form, the CDR3 reads TGTGCCAGCAGCTTCTTAGAGGCCACGAGGTCGGAGACCCAGTACTTC.

The rearrangement uses TRBV29-1 and TRBJ2-3; TRBD1 agrees at 9 bases. V lost 5 bases to trimming and J lost 3 bases; unmatched junction nucleotides: 9. CDR1 is SQVTM, CDR2 ANQGSEA, per germline. This CDR3 comprises 15 residues. In DNA form, the CDR3 reads TGCAGCGTTTCGGACAGGGGCGCTACAACAGATACGCAGTATTTT. This codes for CSVSDRGATTDTQYF.

This sequence joins TRBV11-1 and TRBJ1-4, with TRBD1 matching 7 bases. CDR3 length equals 14 residues. Looked up from germline, CDR1 is SGHAT and CDR2 is FQDESV (reference sequence). V shed 5 bases and J 8 bases; nucleotides not matched to a gene: 8. CDR3 nucleotide sequence: TGTGCCAGCAGCCGACAGGGATGGGAAGAAAAACTGTTTTTT. Amino acids: CASSRQGWEEKLFF.

V gene TRBV2 combines with J gene TRBJ2-2; D is uncertain. V shed 4 bases and J shed 3 bases, with 9 bases lying between them. The germline CDR1 and CDR2 sequences are SNHLY and FYNNEI. The CDR3 extends over 14 amino acids. CDR3: CASSAYTDTGELFF. The CDR3 coding sequence is TGTGCCAGCAGTGCTTATACCGACACCGGGGAGCTGTTTTTT.

The chain links TRBV5-5 to TRBJ2-6, with a possible D match to TRBD2 (5 bases). The ends were cut back, 6 bases at V and 0 bases at J, with 10 bases in the middle. CDR1 and CDR2 (germline): SGHKS, YYEKEE (reference sequence). The CDR3 length is 15 residues. The CDR3 protein is CASTAGFSGANVLTF. The CDR3 DNA reads as TGTGCCAGCACGGCGGGTTTCTCTGGGGCCAACGTCCTGACTTTC.

This chain connects TRBV20-1 to TRBJ1-5; no reliable D call. The CDR3 covers 14 residues. Trimming shortened V by 3 bases and J by 2 bases, and 11 bases separated the two germline ends. Germline V gives CDR1 DFQATT, CDR2 SNEGSKA (reference sequence). The DNA for the CDR3 is TGCAGTGCTAGTAGGACGATGGGCAATCAGCCCCAGCATTTT. Its protein product is CSASRTMGNQPQHF.

The CDR3 loop is CASSLLREYNEQFF. The CDR3 region has the DNA TGCGCCAGCAGCTTGCTTAGGGAATACAATGAGCAGTTCTTC. This chain connects TRBV5-1 to TRBJ2-1; D is unclear. Between the trimmed V and J ends, which lost 1 base and 4 bases, there was a span of 9 bases. Germline V gives CDR1 SGHRS, CDR2 YFSETQ. The CDR3 contains 14 residues.

V usage is TRBV7-6 and J usage is TRBJ1-1, with TRBD1 matching over 11 bases. CDR3 length: 15 amino acids. Germline CDR1 and CDR2: SGHVS and FNYEAQ. The ends lost 5 bases at V and 5 bases at J; junction bases unmatched: 7. CDR3 loop: CASSLKDRGQTEAFF. CDR3 DNA sequence: TGTGCCAGCAGCCTGAAGGACAGGGGGCAAACTGAAGCTTTCTTT.

The table lists this clone with a count of one. The genes are TRBV10-3 and TRBJ2-1; maybe TRBD2 (5 bases). There are 17 residues in the CDR3. The germline CDR1 and CDR2 sequences are ENHRY and SYGVKD. Between the trimmed V and J ends, which lost 0 bases and 0 bases, there was a span of 12 bases. CDR3 residues: CAISESGLASSYNEQFF. Written as DNA, the CDR3 is TGTGCCATCAGTGAGTCGGGGTTAGCGAGCTCCTACAATGAGCAGTTCTTC.

This rearrangement joins TRBV19 to TRBJ2-1; no clear D gene. Germline CDR1 LNHDA, CDR2 SQIVND (reference sequence). Trimming left V 1 base short and J 6 bases short, with 13 bases between. This CDR3 region has 15 residues. The CDR3 spells CASSIGPTPSNEQFF. CDR3 DNA: TGTGCCAGTAGTATAGGGCCGACTCCAAGCAATGAGCAGTTCTTC.

The V gene is TRBV27, the J gene TRBJ2-3, with a weak D call TRBD2 (6 bases). This CDR3 has 16 residues. Trimming stripped 3 bases from V and 1 base from J, with 14 bases between. CDR1 and CDR2 from the germline V gene are MNHEY and SMNVEV (reference sequence). This CDR3 is CASSFLGGWGTDTQYF. The CDR3 DNA sequence: TGTGCCAGCAGTTTTTTAGGAGGGTGGGGCACAGATACGCAGTATTTT.

The chain carries TRBV11-3 and TRBJ2-5; 9 bases align to TRBD1. Germline CDR1 and CDR2: SGHNT and YENEEA. The trim removed 5 bases at V and 0 bases at J, leaving 4 bases unmatched. The length of the CDR3 is 15 residues. Here the CDR3 DNA reads TGTGCCAGCAGCGCGGACAGGGGAAACCAAGAGACCCAGTACTTC. As protein: CASSADRGNQETQYF.

V and J are TRBV12-3 or TRBV12-4 and TRBJ1-1; D is ambiguous. The CDR3 length is 13 residues. The V gene lost 10 bases and the J gene lost 7 bases, with 19 bases spanning the gap. Written as DNA, the CDR3 is TGTGCCACAACTCGGGTCGAAAGGGTTGAAGCTTTCTTT. Protein sequence: CATTRVERVEAFF.

V usage is TRBV5-1 and J usage is TRBJ1-2, with 7 bases matching TRBD1. J lost 8 bases, V lost 1 base, and 17 bases had no gene match. Per germline, CDR1 SGHRS and CDR2 YFSETQ. CDR3 length: 17 amino acids. CDR3 in amino acids: CASSLKGWTGDYVGYTF. In DNA, the CDR3 is TGCGCCAGCAGCTTGAAGGGTTGGACAGGAGATTATGTGGGCTACACCTTC.

This clone was picked up one time. The gene calls are TRBV19 and TRBJ1-5, with 7 bases identical to TRBD1. The V gene's germline CDR1 is LNHDA and CDR2 SQIVND (reference sequence). With V trimmed by 6 bases and J by 5 bases, 4 bases remained unmatched. CDR3 size: 13 residues. The CDR3 DNA reads as TGTGCCAGTAGCCCAACAGGGGATCAGCCCCAGCATTTT. Translated, it gives CASSPTGDQPQHF.